The 30 T cell receptor beta chains below were found in one sample sequenced in a study of cytomegalovirus exposure and HLA in healthy donors. 60 Vbeta and 13 Jbeta primers were used in PCR. Profiling relied on immunoSEQ multiplex PCR, and the TCRdb table lists in-frame clones only, not all of them. The table records fewer than 350,000 clones, roughly 90% of them present only once. Material for sequencing was PBMCs. The receptors originated from a woman in her late teens or twenties in good health and CMV-seronegative.

V and J are TRBV5-6 and TRBJ1-2, with TRBD1 identical over 7 bases. The CDR3 has 14 amino acids. CDR1 and CDR2 from the germline V gene are SGHDT and YYEEEE. Unmatched junction bases numbered 11, after V lost 4 bases and J lost 8 bases. As DNA, the CDR3 is TGTGCCAGCAGCGCCGGACAGGCCTCTGGGGGCTACACCTTC. Translated: CASSAGQASGGYTF.

The J gene is TRBJ1-2, the V gene TRBV4-1; TRBD1 agrees at 9 bases. V was pared by 0 bases and J by 0 bases, with 2 bases of the junction left unmatched. The CDR3 loop spans 16 amino acids. Germline V gives CDR1 MGHRA, CDR2 YSYEKL. CDR3 nucleotides: TGCGCCAGCAGCCAAGAGGACAGGGGATCTAACTATGGCTACACCTTC. It specifies CASSQEDRGSNYGYTF.

A note on this clone: At one of its ends the junction is not consistent with the germline gene, which may arise from a read error. J is TRBJ1-2 and V is TRBV11-2; 7 bases are shared with TRBD1. CDR3 size: 13 residues. CDR1 is SGHAT and CDR2 is FQNNGV in the germline V gene. This CDR3 reads CASSSTGNYGHTF. CDR3 in DNA: TGTGCCAGCAGCTCGACAGGGAACTATGGCCACACCTTC.

This clone has only a few counts. A junction boundary mismatches the germline segment, possibly from a read error. V usage is TRBV7-9 and J usage is TRBJ2-7; D may be TRBD2 (7 bases). The CDR3 consists of 18 residues. Germline V gene data show CDR1 as SEHNR and CDR2 as FQNEAQ (reference sequence). The CDR3 nucleotides are TGTTCCAGCAGCTCCGTAGGGGGGGGTCAACCTTCACTCTACGAGCAGTACTTC. This codes for CSSSSVGGGQPSLYEQYF.

The chain is built from TRBV4-2 and TRBJ2-3; D may be TRBD2 (6 bases). Per germline, CDR1 LGHNA and CDR2 YNFKEQ. V lost 4 bases to trimming and J lost 1 base, with 15 bases between them. This CDR3 comprises 16 residues. CDR3 bases: TGTGCCAGCAGCCCGGGAGATAGGGTTGGCACAGATACGCAGTATTTT. This translates into CASSPGDRVGTDTQYF.

The CDR3 coding sequence is TGTGCCAGCAGCTTGGGCAGGGGGATCGTAGAGAATTCACCCCTCCACTTT. Amino acid sequence: CASSLGRGIVENSPLHF. The rearrangement uses TRBV5-6 and TRBJ1-6, with 7 bases identical to TRBD1. With 0 bases clipped from V and 7 bases from J, the junction kept 10 bases outside the gene matches. The germline CDR1 and CDR2 sequences are SGHDT and YYEEEE. The CDR3 is 17 amino acids.

The V call is TRBV5-6, the J call TRBJ1-5; 11 bases line up with TRBD1. Trimming took 2 bases from V and 6 from J; bases not matched to a gene: 1. This CDR3 has 14 amino acids. Germline CDR1 reads SGHDT; CDR2 reads YYEEEE. CDR3 sequence (DNA): TGTGCCAGCAGCTTAGGGACAGGGGGTCAGCCCCAGCATTTT. Translated, it gives CASSLGTGGQPQHF. Supplemented by reference TRBV5-6 and TRBJ1-5, the full variable domain reads DAGVTQSPTHLIKTRGQQVTLRCSPKSGHDTVSWYQQALGQGPQFIFQYYEEEERQRGNFPDRFSGHQFPNYSSELNVNALLLGDSALYLCASSLGTGGQPQHFGDGTRLSIL.

The chain recombines TRBV27 with TRBJ1-5; 7 bases agree with TRBD1. The trim removed 6 bases at V and 5 bases at J, leaving 10 bases unmatched. Germline CDR1 reads MNHEY; CDR2 reads SMNVEV (reference sequence). This CDR3 is built from 15 residues. Here the CDR3 DNA reads TGTGCCAGCAGGGTGAGAGGGGGCGCCGATCAGCCCCAGCATTTT. It is translated as CASRVRGGADQPQHF.

V usage is TRBV30 and J usage is TRBJ2-5, with D possibly matching TRBD2 (6 bases). The CDR3 is 15 amino acids. CDR1 and CDR2 from the germline V gene are GTSNPN and SVGIG (reference sequence). With 3 bases removed from V and 3 bases from J, the gap between germline ends came to 17 bases. CDR3 bases: TGTGCCTGGAGGCTTTTGGGACTTATGAAAGAGACCCAGTACTTC. This codes for CAWRLLGLMKETQYF.

V is TRBV6-5 and J is TRBJ2-7, with 12 positions matching TRBD1. The CDR3 sequence is 16 residues long. With V trimmed by 2 bases and J by 5 bases, 7 bases remained unmatched. Germline CDR1 and CDR2: MNHEY and SVGAGI. The CDR3 bases are TGTGCCAGCAGTTACCTTACGGGGACAGGGGGCAACGAGCAGTACTTC. Its translation: CASSYLTGTGGNEQYF.

The rearrangement uses TRBV11-2 and TRBJ2-7; D gene unclear. The CDR3 is 18 residues long. The germline CDR1 and CDR2 sequences are SGHAT and FQNNGV. V was trimmed by 2 bases and J by 0 bases, leaving 20 bases between them. CDR3: CASSLPPPRFKHSYEQYF. CDR3 in DNA: TGTGCCAGCAGCTTACCCCCCCCGCGGTTTAAACACTCCTACGAGCAGTACTTC.

As concerns this clone: The junction departs from germline at one end; a sequencing error may be responsible. V usage is TRBV7-7 and J usage is TRBJ2-2; TRBD1 matches at 7 bases. Germline V gene data show CDR1 as SSHAT and CDR2 as FNYEAQ (reference sequence). The CDR3 contains 17 residues. Here the CDR3 reads CASSPQTGTVNTGELFF. The CDR3 bases are TGTGCTAGCAGCCCTCAAACCGGGACAGTAAACACCGGGGAGCTGTTTTTT.

This clone is a singleton in its sample. This rearrangement joins TRBV5-5 to TRBJ2-7; D possibly corresponds to TRBD1 (6 bases). The V end was cut by 6 bases, the J end by 2 bases, with 12 bases between. The CDR3 covers 13 residues. Germline CDR1 SGHKS, CDR2 YYEKEE (reference sequence). CDR3 protein: CASKDQGTYEQYF. The CDR3 DNA sequence: TGTGCCAGCAAAGATCAGGGGACCTACGAGCAGTACTTC.

The V gene is TRBV5-1, the J gene TRBJ1-2; D not resolved. V lost 5 bases and J 0 bases, leaving 14 bases between the germline ends. Germline assignment: CDR1 SGHRS and CDR2 YFSETQ. The CDR3 loop spans 15 amino acids. CDR3 sequence (DNA): TGCGCCAGCAGGTATTCCTCGACTGCTAACTATGGCTACACCTTC. It encodes CASRYSSTANYGYTF.

The gene calls are TRBV6-4 and TRBJ1-2; 8 bases match TRBD1. Germline loops: CDR1 MRHNA, CDR2 SNTAGT. This CDR3 region has 14 residues. Losses at the gene ends were 4 bases for V and 9 bases for J; bases not matched to a gene: 10. CDR3 sequence (DNA): TGTGCCAGCAGTGCCACCGGGACAGGACTGAGCTACACCTTC. This sequence encodes CASSATGTGLSYTF.

The chain is built from TRBV5-1 and TRBJ2-1; 9 nucleotides match TRBD2. The germline gives CDR1 SGHRS, CDR2 YFSETQ. V shed 0 bases, J shed 6 bases, and the junction held 7 bases outside the gene matches. The length of the CDR3 is 16 residues. As DNA, the CDR3 is TGCGCCAGCAGCTTGGTTCTCGCGGGGGGGTTCAATGAGCAGTTCTTC. It encodes CASSLVLAGGFNEQFF.

This clone was found once. The chain joins TRBV13 to TRBJ2-7; no clear D gene. V was pared by 3 bases and J by 2 bases, with 8 bases between. Per the germline V gene, CDR1 is PRHDT and CDR2 is FYEKMQ (reference sequence). The CDR3 runs to 13 residues. CDR3 sequence reads: CASSFRGAYEQYF. CDR3 in DNA: TGTGCCAGCAGCTTTCGAGGAGCCTACGAGCAGTACTTC.

J is TRBJ1-1 and V is TRBV7-3, with no clear D. Trimming cost V 5 bases and J 1 base, with 8 bases left between them. Germline V gives CDR1 SGHTA, CDR2 FQGTGA. This CDR3 has 13 residues. CDR3 region: CASSTQENTEAFF. The CDR3 DNA is TGTGCCAGCAGCACACAAGAGAACACTGAAGCTTTCTTT.

The chain joins TRBV15 to TRBJ2-5; D is undetermined. In germline, CDR1 is LNHNV, CDR2 YYDKDF (reference sequence). The ends were cut back, 0 bases at V and 5 bases at J, with 19 bases in the middle. The CDR3 runs to 17 residues. CDR3 DNA: TGTGCCACCAGCAGAGATGAGGCCCAGAGTGCGTCCGAGACCCAGTACTTC. Its protein product is CATSRDEAQSASETQYF.

The chain has TRBV9 and TRBJ2-1; perhaps TRBD2 as D (6 bases). Germline loops: CDR1 SGDLS, CDR2 YYNGEE. Trimming took off 0 bases at V and 11 bases at J, with 12 bases between the two ends. CDR3 length equals 13 residues. The CDR3, as DNA: TGTGCCAGCAGCGTAGGGGACTGGGGTCAGCAGTTCTTC. This encodes CASSVGDWGQQFF. Full variable domain (rest looked up from reference TRBV9 and TRBJ2-1): DSGVTQTPKHLITATGQRVTLRCSPRSGDLSVYWYQQSLDQGLQFLIQYYNGEERAKGNILERFSAQQFPDLHSELNLSSLELGDSALYFCASSVGDWGQQFFGPGTRLTVL.

The CDR3 bases are TGCGCCAGCAGCCCTGCCTTTAGCGGAAAAGGCTACGAGCAGTACTTC. Translation: CASSPAFSGKGYEQYF. The chain recombines TRBV5-1 with TRBJ2-7; D possibly corresponds to TRBD2 (6 bases). V dropped 4 bases and J dropped 3 bases, with 20 bases sitting between them. The CDR3 contains 16 residues. Germline V lookup: CDR1 SGHRS, CDR2 YFSETQ.

The chain joins TRBV15 to TRBJ1-4; D is uncertain. Trimming removed 1 base at V and 8 bases at J, with 14 bases between. CDR1 is LNHNV and CDR2 is YYDKDF in the germline V gene (reference sequence). The CDR3 contains 15 residues. The DNA for the CDR3 is TGTGCCACCAGCAGAGTTCGAGGAGTAGCCGAAAAACTGTTTTTT. Encoded protein: CATSRVRGVAEKLFF. Variable domain in full (rest from reference TRBV15 and TRBJ1-4): DAMVIQNPRYQVTQFGKPVTLSCSQTLNHNVMYWYQQKSSQAPKLLFHYYDKDFNNEADTPDNFQSRRPNTSFCFLDIRSPGLGDTAMYLCATSRVRGVAEKLFFGSGTQLSVL.

The chain carries TRBV11-2 and TRBJ1-2, with a tentative D call TRBD1 (5 bases). Germline V gene lookup returns CDR1 SGHAT and CDR2 FQNNGV. Trimming shortened V by 5 bases and J by 1 base, and 14 bases separated the two germline ends. The CDR3 is 15 residues long. The CDR3 reads CASSRLGGINYGYTF. The CDR3 DNA follows: TGTGCCAGCAGCCGTTTGGGGGGGATTAACTATGGCTACACCTTC.

This rearrangement joins TRBV2 to TRBJ2-3; 9 nucleotides agree with TRBD1. Trimming removed 10 bases from V and 3 bases from J; junction bases left unmatched: 8. The germline CDR1 and CDR2 sequences are SNHLY and FYNNEI. CDR3 length: 14 amino acids. Here the CDR3 reads CATTRDRVTDTQYF. Written as DNA, the CDR3 is TGTGCCACCACCCGGGACAGGGTGACAGATACGCAGTATTTT. Based on the CDR3 plus reference TRBV2 and TRBJ2-3, the full variable domain is EPEVTQTPSHQVTQMGQEVILRCVPISNHLYFYWYRQILGQKVEFLVSFYNNEISEKSEIFDDQFSVERPDGSNFTLKIRSTKLEDSAMYFCATTRDRVTDTQYFGPGTRLTVL.

A note on this clone: At one of its ends the junction is not consistent with the germline gene, which may arise from a read error. The chain combines TRBV4-2 with TRBJ1-6, with D hard to call. CDR1 is LGHNA, CDR2 YNFKEQ, per germline. The CDR3 extends over 15 amino acids. CDR3 sequence reads: CASSQDLGARGEVDF. CDR3 nucleotide sequence: TGTGCCAGCAGCCAAGATCTAGGCGCCCGCGGGGAGGTTGACTTT.

This clone showed up just a few times. This sequence joins TRBV15 and TRBJ1-4; 9 positions agree with TRBD1. The CDR3 consists of 16 residues. Trimming at V came to 1 base and at J to 7 bases, leaving 7 bases not matched to a gene. CDR1 and CDR2 from the germline V gene are LNHNV and YYDKDF (reference sequence). In DNA form, the CDR3 reads TGTGCCACCAGCAGAGTTGGGGACAGGGTCGGTGAAAAACTGTTTTTT. Translated, it gives CATSRVGDRVGEKLFF.

The J gene is TRBJ1-1, the V gene TRBV7-9; D not resolved. Germline V lookup: CDR1 SEHNR, CDR2 FQNEAQ (reference sequence). V lost 5 bases and J 11 bases, leaving 15 bases between the germline ends. The CDR3 is 12 residues long. The CDR3 region has the DNA TGTGCCAGCAGCCTGTCTCAGGTTGACGCTTTCTTT. It specifies CASSLSQVDAFF.

The chain links TRBV7-8 to TRBJ1-2; D is undetermined. Germline CDR1 is SGHVS and CDR2 is FQNEAQ. V gave up 1 base and J gave up 6 bases, with 9 bases separating them. The CDR3 length is 13 residues. The CDR3 is CASSLVDGNGYTF. The CDR3 DNA reads as TGTGCCAGCAGCTTAGTGGACGGGAATGGCTACACCTTC.

This chain uses TRBV2 with TRBJ2-1; possibly TRBD2 for D (5 bases). Trimming cost V 3 bases and J 5 bases, with 14 bases left between them. CDR1 and CDR2 (germline): SNHLY, FYNNEI. This CDR3 spans 15 amino acids. The CDR3 region has the DNA TGTGCCAGCAGTGAGGACGGAGGATTGAACAATGAGCAGTTCTTC. This translates into CASSEDGGLNNEQFF.

The V call is TRBV7-6, the J call TRBJ2-1; 10 bases align to TRBD2. V shed 7 bases and J 4 bases; nucleotides not matched to a gene: 7. From germline, CDR1 is SGHVS and CDR2 FNYEAQ. The length of the CDR3 is 15 residues. CDR3 coding DNA: TGTGCCAGCAAACGAGCGGGGGGGCCGTACAATGAGCAGTTCTTC. Protein sequence: CASKRAGGPYNEQFF.